The following is a T cell receptor (beta chain) sequence with its context. Repertoires were generated with immunoSEQ multiplex PCR, while TCRdb's copy carries only in-frame clones and drops some. Among some 510,000 clones, roughly 90% were seen once, and the ten largest hold approximately 2%. The sample comes from a study of blood T cell repertoires in COVID-19. Germline assignment: CDR1 SNHLY and CDR2 FYNNEI. The V and J ends lost 6 bases and 3 bases, in that order; junction bases with no gene match: 6. The CDR3 totals 15 residues. Sequenced: PBMCs or T cells enriched from blood (not recorded which). The V call is TRBV2, the J call TRBJ2-2; 8 nucleotides align to TRBD2. This receptor was taken from a middle-aged woman who had recovered from COVID-19. The CDR3 is CASRKSGSYTGELFF. The CDR3 nucleotides read TGTGCCAGCAGAAAAAGCGGGAGCTACACCGGGGAGCTGTTTTTT.